The T cell receptor beta chain described here comes from a study of blood T cell repertoires in COVID-19. Study-level information: Sources were T cells, B-cell-depleted T cells, or PBMCs; the material itself was cDNA or gDNA.

Per the original data handling: Reference gene primer amplification yielded estimated nucleated cell counts. The method was immunoSEQ multiplex PCR; TCRdb's version includes in-frame clones alone and lacks a portion of them. The V and J calls and clone size are taken from that table; D and trimming were inferred from the DNA. Of 110,000 or so clones listed, about three quarters are singletons. The V gene lost 2 bases and the J gene lost 0 bases, with 7 bases spanning the gap. The CDR3 totals 14 residues. Germline V gene data show CDR1 as SEHNR and CDR2 as FQNEAQ (reference sequence). The chain combines TRBV7-9 with TRBJ1-1; TRBD1 might be the D (5 bases). The sample taken for sequencing was peripheral blood. This TCR was sampled from a woman aged 70-85 years with acute or convalescent COVID-19. This CDR3 is CASSLQTVNTEAFF. The CDR3 nucleotides read TGTGCCAGCAGCTTACAGACAGTGAACACTGAAGCTTTCTTT.